This TCR beta chain was identified during a study of long-term antiretroviral therapy in people with HIV. Study conclusions and caveats: Every time point showed a repertoire led by clones expanded before ART. With ART, diversity went up but was still lower than in transplant donor controls.

The germline V gene has CDR1 LNHDA and CDR2 SQIVND (reference sequence). Trimming took 4 bases from V and 6 from J, leaving 28 bases between them. The CDR3 has 18 amino acids. This was the immunoSEQ v3.0 assay at survey level. Per-sample targets for sequencing were roughly 35,000-50,000 T-cell genomes. The repertoire was sequenced with immunoSEQ multiplex PCR; TCRdb's copy has only in-frame clones and lacks some. This sample has tens of thousands of clones, with around 83% found just once. About this clone itself: Its target is unknown.

J is TRBJ2-7 and V is TRBV19; the D gene is possibly TRBD1 (5 bases). The receptor was isolated from a man aged 18 to 35 with HIV. Here the sequenced sample was unsorted PBMCs, taken 1 year after starting antiretroviral therapy. This chain's CDR3 is CASSNSFWTGGKGSEQYF. CDR3 DNA sequence: TGTGCCAGTAGTAACTCCTTTTGGACGGGCGGAAAGGGGTCCGAGCAGTACTTC.